This T cell receptor (beta chain) comes out of a study of T cell changes during pregnancy in multiple sclerosis. Trimming pared 5 bases from V and 7 bases from J, leaving 12 bases between. The CDR3 has 13 residues. Germline V gene sequence: CDR1 MNHEY, CDR2 SMNVEV (reference sequence). Only in-frame clones appear in the TCRdb table, and some are missing; sequencing was by immunoSEQ multiplex PCR. The table records some 11,000 clones, roughly 90% of them present only once. This receptor was obtained from a female donor in good health, enrolled as a control in a pregnancy study. The chain joins TRBV27 to TRBJ1-5; D is undetermined. Source: CD8+ T cells from peripheral blood mononuclear cells, taken in the first trimester of pregnancy. CDR3: CASSPTRSQPQHF. CDR3 sequence (DNA): TGTGCCAGCAGTCCCACTCGGAGCCAGCCCCAGCATTTT.